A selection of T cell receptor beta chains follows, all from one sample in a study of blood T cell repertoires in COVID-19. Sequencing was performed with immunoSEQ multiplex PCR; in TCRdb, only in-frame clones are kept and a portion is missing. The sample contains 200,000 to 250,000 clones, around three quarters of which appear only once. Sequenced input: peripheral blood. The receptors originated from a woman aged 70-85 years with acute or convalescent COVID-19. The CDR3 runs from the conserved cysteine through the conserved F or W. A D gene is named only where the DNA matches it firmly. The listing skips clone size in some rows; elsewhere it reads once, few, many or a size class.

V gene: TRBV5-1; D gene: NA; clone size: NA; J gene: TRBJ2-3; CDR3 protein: CASRLFLTDTQYF; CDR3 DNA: TGCGCCAGCAGACTATTCCTCACAGATACGCAGTATTTT
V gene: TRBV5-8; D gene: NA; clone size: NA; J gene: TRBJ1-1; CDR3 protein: CASSLGTGNTEAFF; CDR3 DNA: TGTGCCAGCAGCTTGGGGACGGGAAACACTGAAGCTTTCTTT
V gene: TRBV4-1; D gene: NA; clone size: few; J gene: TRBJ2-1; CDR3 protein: CASSQDVGVAAPYNEQFF; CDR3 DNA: TGCGCCAGCAGCCAAGATGTGGGGGTAGCGGCGCCCTACAATGAGCAGTTCTTC
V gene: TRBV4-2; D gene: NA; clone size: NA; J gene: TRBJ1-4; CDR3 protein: CASSQEGQGGATNEKLFF; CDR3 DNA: TGTGCCAGCAGCCAAGAAGGGCAGGGAGGGGCAACTAATGAAAAACTGTTTTTT
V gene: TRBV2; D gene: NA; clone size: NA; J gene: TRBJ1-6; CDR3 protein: CASSLSGKANSPLHF; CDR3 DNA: TGTGCCAGCTCCTTGTCGGGAAAAGCTAATTCACCCCTCCACTTT
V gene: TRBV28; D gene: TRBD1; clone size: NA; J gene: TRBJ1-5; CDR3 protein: CASSSRQGYSNQPQHF; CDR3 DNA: TGTGCCAGCAGTTCCCGACAGGGATATAGCAATCAGCCCCAGCATTTT
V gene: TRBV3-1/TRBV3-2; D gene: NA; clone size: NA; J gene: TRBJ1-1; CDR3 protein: CASSQQDKRTEAFF; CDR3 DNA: TGTGCCAGCAGCCAGCAGGACAAACGCACTGAAGCTTTCTTT
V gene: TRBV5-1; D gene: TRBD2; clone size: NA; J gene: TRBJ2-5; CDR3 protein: CASSLAGRGFGETQYF; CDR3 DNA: TGCGCCAGCAGCTTGGCCGGGAGGGGATTCGGGGAGACCCAGTACTTC
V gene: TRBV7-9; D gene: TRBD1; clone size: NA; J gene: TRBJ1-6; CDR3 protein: CASSSPGQAGSPLHF; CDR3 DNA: TGTGCCAGCAGCTCCCCGGGACAGGCGGGTTCACCCCTCCACTTT
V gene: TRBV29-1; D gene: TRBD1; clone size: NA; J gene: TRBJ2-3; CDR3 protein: CSVARQGTGTDTQYF; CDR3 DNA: TGCAGCGTTGCGAGACAGGGGACGGGCACAGATACGCAGTATTTT
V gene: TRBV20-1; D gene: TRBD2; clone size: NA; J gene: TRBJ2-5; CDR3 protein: CSASDPGGAGSQETQYF; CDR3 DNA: TGCAGTGCTAGTGACCCCGGAGGAGCGGGGTCCCAAGAGACCCAGTACTTC
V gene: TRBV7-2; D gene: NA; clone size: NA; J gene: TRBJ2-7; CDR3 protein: CASSLDASRGFYEQYF; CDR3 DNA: TGTGCCAGCAGCTTAGATGCGAGCCGGGGGTTCTACGAGCAGTACTTC
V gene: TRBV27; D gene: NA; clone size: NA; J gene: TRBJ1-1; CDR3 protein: CASLPVYSLNTEAFF; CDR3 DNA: TGTGCCAGTTTACCCGTTTACAGTCTGAACACTGAAGCTTTCTTT